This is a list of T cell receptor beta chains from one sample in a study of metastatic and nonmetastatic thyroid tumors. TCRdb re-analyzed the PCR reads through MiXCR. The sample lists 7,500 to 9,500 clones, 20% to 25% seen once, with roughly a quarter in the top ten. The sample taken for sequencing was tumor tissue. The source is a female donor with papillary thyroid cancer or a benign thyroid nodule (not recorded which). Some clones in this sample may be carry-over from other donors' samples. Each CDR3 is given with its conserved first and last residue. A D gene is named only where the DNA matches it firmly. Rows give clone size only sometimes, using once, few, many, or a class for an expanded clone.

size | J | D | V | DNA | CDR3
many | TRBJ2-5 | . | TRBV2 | TGTGCCAGCGGCACCTCAGGGGTTTTTACAGAGACCCAGTACTTC | CASGTSGVFTETQYF
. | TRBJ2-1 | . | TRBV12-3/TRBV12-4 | TGTGCCAGCAGTTTCGAGGGGGGGTACAATGAGCAGTTCTTC | CASSFEGGYNEQFF
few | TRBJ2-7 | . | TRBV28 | TGTGCCAGCAGGATTCGCGGGACCGGCGAGCAGTACTTC | CASRIRGTGEQYF
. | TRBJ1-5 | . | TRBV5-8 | TGTGCCAGCAGCTTGGTGCCAGGGAGCAATCAGCCCCAGCATTTT | CASSLVPGSNQPQHF
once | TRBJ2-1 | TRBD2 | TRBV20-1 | TGCAGTGCTAGATCCCTAGCGGGGGGGCCTGGTGAGCAGTTCTTC | CSARSLAGGPGEQFF
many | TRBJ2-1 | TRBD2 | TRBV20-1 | TGCAGTGCTAGAGGACTAGCGGGAAAGGGCAATGAGCAGTTCTTC | CSARGLAGKGNEQFF
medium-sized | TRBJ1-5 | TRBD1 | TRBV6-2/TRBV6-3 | TGTGCCAGCAGTTATAATAGCCCGCGACAGGGGAAGGATCAGCCCCAGCATTTT | CASSYNSPRQGKDQPQHF
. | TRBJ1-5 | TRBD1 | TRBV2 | TGTGCCAGCAGGGGCAGGGGGGATCTGAACCAGCCCCAGCATTTT | CASRGRGDLNQPQHF
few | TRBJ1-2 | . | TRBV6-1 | TGTGCCAGCTATGAAAGCGCTGGTGACTACACCTTC | CASYESAGDYTF
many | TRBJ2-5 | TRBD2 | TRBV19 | TGTGCCAGTAGCAGACTCGCCCCGGGAGGTGCAGAGACCCAGTACTTC | CASSRLAPGGAETQYF
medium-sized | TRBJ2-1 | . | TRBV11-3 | TGTGCCAGCAGCACCCTAGGGGGTGAGCAGTTCTTC | CASSTLGGEQFF
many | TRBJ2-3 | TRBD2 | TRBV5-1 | TGCGCCAGCAGCTTGGACGGGAGGGCCCCCAGCACAGATACGCAGTATTTT | CASSLDGRAPSTDTQYF
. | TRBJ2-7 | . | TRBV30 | TGTGCCTGGAGGGGGGACTGGGGGAACTCCTACGAGCAGTACTTC | CAWRGDWGNSYEQYF
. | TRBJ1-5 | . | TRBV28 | TGTGCCAGCAGTTCTGTGGGGGCAGGGTGTAATCAGCCCCAGCATTTT | CASSSVGAGCNQPQHF
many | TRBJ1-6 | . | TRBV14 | TGTGTCAGCAGCCAAGATGCCATAGGGATGACCTATAATTCACCCCTCCACTTT | CVSSQDAIGMTYNSPLHF
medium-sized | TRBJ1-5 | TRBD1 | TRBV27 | TGTGCCAGCAGACCTAGACAGGGGCTGGGCAATCAGCCCCAGCATTTT | CASRPRQGLGNQPQHF
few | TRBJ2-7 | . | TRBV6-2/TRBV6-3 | TGTGCCAGCAGTTACTCGAATACTGTCGTAAACGAGCAGTACTTC | CASSYSNTVVNEQYF
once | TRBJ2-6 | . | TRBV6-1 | TGTGCCAGCACCAACAGTGGGGCCAACGTCCTGACTTTC | CASTNSGANVLTF
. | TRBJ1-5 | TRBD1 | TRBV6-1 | TGTGCCAGCAGTGAGAGGGACAGGGGCTTTAGCAATCAGCCCCAGCATTTT | CASSERDRGFSNQPQHF
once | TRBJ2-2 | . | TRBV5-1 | TGCGCCAGCAGCTTGTTCGGGGAGCTGTTTTTT | CASSLFGELFF
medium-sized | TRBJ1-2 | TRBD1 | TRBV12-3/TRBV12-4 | TGTGCCAGCAGCCGAGACAGGGTTCATGGCTACACCTTC | CASSRDRVHGYTF
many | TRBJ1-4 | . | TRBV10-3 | TGTGCCATCAGTGACGAAGGACGGACGAGTAATGAAAAACTGTTTTTT | CAISDEGRTSNEKLFF
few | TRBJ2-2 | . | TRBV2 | TGTGCCAGCAGCGACGGACAGCACACCGGGGAGCTGTTTTTT | CASSDGQHTGELFF
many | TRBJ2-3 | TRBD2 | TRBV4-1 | TGCGCCAGCAGCCTAACCCTGACTAGCGGGAGTAATACGCAGTATTTT | CASSLTLTSGSNTQYF
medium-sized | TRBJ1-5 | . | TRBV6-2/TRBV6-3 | TGTGCCAGCAGAGACCCTTTCAATCAGCCCCAGCATTTT | CASRDPFNQPQHF
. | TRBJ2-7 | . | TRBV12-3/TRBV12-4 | TGTGCCAGCAGTTTCGAGGGGGGGCGAGGGGAGCAGTACTTC | CASSFEGGRGEQYF
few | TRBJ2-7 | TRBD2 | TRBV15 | TGTGCCACCAGCGGACCTAGCGGGACCTACGAGCAGTACTTC | CATSGPSGTYEQYF
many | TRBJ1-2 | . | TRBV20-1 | TGCAGTGCTCCTCGTGTAGGGGGTGACTATGGCTACACCTTC | CSAPRVGGDYGYTF
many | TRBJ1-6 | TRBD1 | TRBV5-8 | TGTGCCAGCAGCTTGGGGGGACAGGGGTCTTCACCCCTCCACTTT | CASSLGGQGSSPLHF
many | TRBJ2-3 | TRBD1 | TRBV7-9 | TGTGCCAGCAGCCCCCGGACAGGATACACAGATACGCAGTATTTT | CASSPRTGYTDTQYF
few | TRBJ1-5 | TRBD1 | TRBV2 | TGTGCCTGCAGTGGTACAGGGGGCTCTAAGCCCCAGCATTTT | CACSGTGGSKPQHF
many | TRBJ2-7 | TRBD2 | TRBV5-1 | TGCGCCAGCAGCAGCGCGGGGGGGTACTCCTACGAGCAGTACTTC | CASSSAGGYSYEQYF
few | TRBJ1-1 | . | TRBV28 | TGTGCCAGCAGCGACCGTGGGGGTAGCACTGAAGCTTTCTTT | CASSDRGGSTEAFF
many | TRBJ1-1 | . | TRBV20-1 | TGCAGTGCTAGTCCTCACCAGACAGCGAACACTGAAGCTTTCTTT | CSASPHQTANTEAFF
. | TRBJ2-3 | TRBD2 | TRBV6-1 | TGCGCCAGCAGTGAGCAATCCCCGCGGCAGGCGGGGGAGTTGAATTTT | CASSEQSPRQAGELNF
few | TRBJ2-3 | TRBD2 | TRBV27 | TGTGCCAGCAGTTCTAGCGGGATAGATACGCAGTATTTT | CASSSSGIDTQYF
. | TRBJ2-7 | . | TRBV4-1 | TGCGCCAGCAGCCAAGCGCTAGGACTTGGCTACGAGCAGTACTTC | CASSQALGLGYEQYF
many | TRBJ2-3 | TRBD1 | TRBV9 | TGTGCCAGCAGCGCTGAACAGGGGGCGCGGGATACGCAGTATTTT | CASSAEQGARDTQYF
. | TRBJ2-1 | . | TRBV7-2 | TGTGCCAGCAGCCAGGCGGGCACCTACAATGAGCAGTTCTTC | CASSQAGTYNEQFF
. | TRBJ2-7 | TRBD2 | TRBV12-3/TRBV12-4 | TGTGCCAGCAACGCGGGTACTAGCGGGAGCTACGAGCAGTACTTC | CASNAGTSGSYEQYF